The next 3 T cell receptor beta chains were all read from a single sample in a study of blood T cell repertoires in COVID-19. Assay: immunoSEQ multiplex PCR; the TCRdb copy retains only in-frame clones and omits some. The sample consists of some 14,000 clones, approximately 81% of them appearing once. The specimen was peripheral blood. The origin of the receptors is a human donor in a cohort sampled during active COVID-19.

This clone was counted a few times. The V and J genes are TRBV28 and TRBJ2-1; possible D gene TRBD1, 5 bases. There are 15 residues in the CDR3. V was shortened by 3 bases and J by 1 base, with 10 bases between the two germline ends. Germline V gives CDR1 MDHEN, CDR2 SYDVKM. The CDR3 loop is CASSFLTGSYNEQFF. The CDR3 DNA is TGTGCCAGCAGTTTTCTTACAGGTTCCTACAATGAGCAGTTCTTC.

The rearrangement joins TRBV6-5 to TRBJ1-4; maybe TRBD1 (5 bases). CDR1 and CDR2 from the germline V gene are MNHEY and SVGAGI. The CDR3 has 14 residues. Trimming pared 5 bases from V and 3 bases from J, leaving 10 bases between. The CDR3 sequence is CASSLTGANEKLFF. DNA for the CDR3: TGTGCCAGCAGTCTCACGGGGGCTAATGAAAAACTGTTTTTT.

This clone has a single count. V and J are TRBV30 and TRBJ2-7; D is possibly TRBD2 (6 bases). V gave up 1 base and J gave up 3 bases, with 25 bases separating them. CDR1 and CDR2 (germline): GTSNPN, SVGIG (reference sequence). This CDR3 is 18 amino acids long. The CDR3 nucleotides are TGTGCCTGGAGTGGCACGAATGTGATGACTAGGGCTAGCTACGAGCAGTACTTC. This codes for CAWSGTNVMTRASYEQYF.